Below, 12 T cell receptor beta chains from the same sample are listed, as sequenced in a study of T cells in Graves' hyperthyroidism and ophthalmopathy. What was amplified from RNA transcripts were TCR beta CDR3 regions. RT-PCR in the first round (using the HTBI primer set) targeted the TCR CDR3. TCRdb fed the multiplex PCR reads into MiXCR, producing one record per CDR3 protein. The data contain a few hundred thousand distinct CDR3 sequences, around 25% of them singletons. Sequences were obtained from blood. Source of these receptors: a man aged 45-65 years with Graves' hyperthyroidism.

This chain joins TRBV12-5 and TRBJ1-2; D ambiguous. Germline lookup yields CDR1 LGHNT and CDR2 FRNRAP. This CDR3 is built from 14 residues. Trimming shortened V by 2 bases and J by 4 bases, and 11 bases separated the two germline ends. CDR3 region: CASGLNSYSYGYTF. The CDR3 DNA is TGTGCTAGTGGTTTGAACAGCTACTCCTATGGCTACACCTTC.

On this clonotype itself: Because it lacks the conserved phenylalanine or tryptophan at the end, this CDR3 is likely a read error. The genes are TRBV15 and TRBJ2-5; 10 bases agree with TRBD2. Looked up from germline, CDR1 is LNHNV and CDR2 is YYDKDF (reference sequence). Trimming at V came to 0 bases and at J to 1 base, leaving 5 bases not matched to a gene. The CDR3 covers 17 residues. CDR3 in DNA: TGTGCCACCAGCAGAGATTTGGTAGCGGGAGGCCAAGAGACCCAGTACATC. It is translated as CATSRDLVAGGQETQYI.

This clonotype was seen repeatedly, ten times or more. This chain connects TRBV29-1 to TRBJ1-1, with unresolved D. This CDR3 is 10 amino acids long. Per the germline V gene, CDR1 is SQVTM and CDR2 is ANQGSEA. V gave up 7 bases and J gave up 0 bases, with 3 bases separating them. CDR3 amino acids: CSGLNTEAFF. CDR3 DNA sequence: TGCAGCGGATTGAACACTGAAGCTTTCTTT.

In this sample, this clonotype turned up a few times. The chain joins TRBV18 to TRBJ2-1; possible D gene TRBD2, 5 bases. Germline values: CDR1 KGHSH, CDR2 LQKENI. V lost 3 bases to trimming and J lost 8 bases, with 8 bases between them. The CDR3 spans 12 residues. CDR3 sequence (DNA): TGTGCCAGCTCACCCCTAGCTGATGAGCAGTTCTTC. Amino acids: CASSPLADEQFF.

This clonotype has only a few counts. V usage is TRBV5-1 and J usage is TRBJ2-2; D gene ambiguous. The CDR3 contains 15 residues. V was trimmed by 1 base and J by 0 bases, leaving 7 bases between them. Germline CDR1 reads SGHRS; CDR2 reads YFSETQ. Here the CDR3 reads CASSLIASNTGELFF. The CDR3 nucleotides read TGCGCCAGCAGCTTGATAGCTTCGAACACCGGGGAGCTGTTTTTT.

The table lists this clonotype with many counts. This chain uses TRBV28 with TRBJ1-1, with D uncertain. V was pared by 7 bases and J by 2 bases, with 14 bases between. There are 14 residues in the CDR3. Per the germline V gene, CDR1 is MDHEN and CDR2 is SYDVKM. The CDR3 protein is CASTRFGRNTEAFF. DNA of the CDR3: TGTGCCAGCACCAGATTTGGACGAAACACTGAAGCTTTCTTT.

This clonotype showed up just a few times. The chain couples TRBV5-1 to TRBJ1-5; TRBD1 aligns across 7 bases. The CDR3 length is 15 residues. V was pared by 0 bases and J by 3 bases, with 3 bases of the junction left unmatched. Germline loops: CDR1 SGHRS, CDR2 YFSETQ. CDR3 DNA sequence: TGCGCCAGCAGCTTGGCCGGGACAGCCAATCAGCCCCAGCATTTT. Translation gives CASSLAGTANQPQHF.

V is TRBV12-5 and J is TRBJ1-5, with D possibly being TRBD1 (5 bases). This CDR3 comprises 16 residues. Germline V lookup: CDR1 LGHNT, CDR2 FRNRAP. The ends were cut back, 3 bases at V and 5 bases at J, with 17 bases in the middle. The CDR3 is CASGFSPGVADQPQHF. DNA of the CDR3: TGTGCTAGTGGTTTCTCCCCGGGGGTTGCTGATCAGCCCCAGCATTTT.

This clonotype was seen a handful of times. The chain has TRBV7-9 and TRBJ2-7; D call uncertain. The CDR3 is made up of 17 amino acids. V lost 1 base, J lost 2 bases, and 18 bases lay in between. The germline V gene encodes CDR1 SEHNR and CDR2 FQNEAQ (reference sequence). As DNA, the CDR3 is TGTGCCAGCAGCTTAGGCCCCCTCCCAGGTACAACCTACGAGCAGTACTTC. It is translated as CASSLGPLPGTTYEQYF.

The chain joins TRBV18 to TRBJ1-5, with unresolved D. The V gene lost 5 bases and the J gene lost 4 bases, with 6 bases spanning the gap. Germline-derived CDR1 and CDR2 are KGHSH and LQKENI. This CDR3 has 12 residues. The CDR3 DNA is TGTGCCAGCTCATCGAATAATCAGCCCCAGCATTTT. As protein: CASSSNNQPQHF.

The CDR3, as DNA: TGTGCCAGCAGTTTACGGCGCCCCGGGAGCTACGAGCAGTACTTC. This encodes CASSLRRPGSYEQYF. This chain uses TRBV28 with TRBJ2-7, with D possibly matching TRBD2 (6 bases). The V gene's germline CDR1 is MDHEN and CDR2 SYDVKM. The CDR3 extends over 15 amino acids. Trimming left V 2 bases short and J 3 bases short, with 14 bases between.

The chain employs TRBV18 and TRBJ2-4; tentative D call: TRBD1 (6 bases). With 5 bases removed from V and 9 bases from J, the gap between germline ends came to 14 bases. Per the germline V gene, CDR1 is KGHSH and CDR2 is LQKENI. The CDR3 sequence is 13 residues long. The CDR3 region is CASSSDRLGIQYF. The CDR3 DNA is TGTGCCAGCTCATCTGACAGGCTCGGCATTCAGTACTTC.